The T cell receptor (beta chain) described here comes from a study of T cells in Graves' hyperthyroidism and ophthalmopathy. Study-wide results and limits: The authors' 13 V-J model separated ophthalmopathy from stable hyperthyroidism. Median prediction lead before ophthalmopathy onset was 6 to 8 months with the model.

RNA transcripts provided the source from which TCR beta CDR3 regions were amplified. Primed by the HTBI set, a first-round RT-PCR was run on the TCR CDR3. TCRdb independently ran MiXCR on the multiplex PCR reads; one entry per CDR3 protein. The sample carries hundreds of thousands of distinct CDR3 sequences, about 45% recorded once. CDR1 DFQATT and CDR2 SNEGSKA come from the germline V gene (reference sequence). This CDR3 has 11 amino acids. With regard to this clonotype: Its antigen is not identified.

This chain uses TRBV20-1 with TRBJ2-7; D is perhaps TRBD2 (5 bases). This clonotype originated in an adult man with Graves' disease, either hyperthyroidism or ophthalmopathy (not recorded which). Sample: peripheral blood or thyroid tissue (not recorded which). The CDR3 spells CSAGIPYEQYF. The CDR3 DNA is TGCAGCGCCGGGATCCCCTACGAGCAGTACTTC.